A selection of T cell receptor beta chains follows, all from one sample in a study of T-cell reconstitution after alpha-beta-depleted transplantation in children. MiXCR, applied by TCRdb to the PCR reads, yields one record per CDR3 protein. The sample consists of about 580,000 distinct CDR3 sequences, around 23% of them appearing once. This sample comprised PBMCs, mostly from graft donor cells, obtained 360 days after TCRalphabeta/CD19-depleted stem cell transplant. The receptor source for this set is a boy less than two years old who had a stem cell transplant for acute myeloid leukemia, so the T cells may come from the graft donor. Each CDR3 is given with its conserved first and last residue. The order of the fields is V gene, J gene, D gene, clone size, CDR3 protein, CDR3 DNA. D genes are given only for firm matches. Rows give clone size only sometimes, using once, few, many, or a class for an expanded clone.

v_call: TRBV20-1; j_call: TRBJ2-5; d_call: TRBD2; clone_size: -; cdr3_aa: CSARVAGPETQYF; cdr3_nt: TGCAGTGCTAGAGTAGCGGGACCCGAGACCCAGTACTTC
v_call: TRBV13; j_call: TRBJ2-5; d_call: -; clone_size: many; cdr3_aa: CASSLRRTQETQYF; cdr3_nt: TGTGCCAGCAGCTTAAGACGGACCCAAGAGACCCAGTACTTC
v_call: TRBV12-3/TRBV12-4; j_call: TRBJ2-4; d_call: -; clone_size: few; cdr3_aa: CASSLGQSRNIQYF; cdr3_nt: TGTGCCAGCAGTCTAGGACAGTCTCGGAACATTCAGTACTTC
v_call: TRBV4-1; j_call: TRBJ2-7; d_call: TRBD2; clone_size: once; cdr3_aa: CASSQGEGWYEQYF; cdr3_nt: TGCGCCAGCAGCCAGGGGGAGGGCTGGTACGAGCAGTACTTC
v_call: TRBV11-2; j_call: TRBJ2-3; d_call: TRBD2; clone_size: -; cdr3_aa: CASSLSREAPSTDTQYF; cdr3_nt: TGTGCCAGCAGCTTGTCTCGGGAGGCCCCTAGCACAGATACGCAGTATTTT
v_call: TRBV11-2; j_call: TRBJ2-5; d_call: -; clone_size: -; cdr3_aa: CASSSWTGTKETQYF; cdr3_nt: TGTGCCAGCAGCTCCTGGACAGGGACTAAAGAGACCCAGTACTTC
v_call: TRBV29-1; j_call: TRBJ1-2; d_call: TRBD1; clone_size: few; cdr3_aa: CSVEGGQVTTF; cdr3_nt: TGCAGCGTTGAAGGGGGACAGGTAACCACCTTC
v_call: TRBV6-5; j_call: TRBJ2-6; d_call: -; clone_size: many; cdr3_aa: CASSYRAYSGANVLTF; cdr3_nt: TGTGCCAGCAGTTACAGGGCCTATTCTGGGGCCAACGTCCTGACTTTC
v_call: TRBV6-2/TRBV6-3; j_call: TRBJ2-7; d_call: -; clone_size: many; cdr3_aa: CASSRRENEQYF; cdr3_nt: TGTGCCAGCAGCAGACGGGAAAACGAGCAGTACTTC
v_call: TRBV15; j_call: TRBJ2-5; d_call: -; clone_size: many; cdr3_aa: CATSRGMEYQETQYF; cdr3_nt: TGTGCCACCAGCAGAGGAATGGAGTACCAAGAGACCCAGTACTTC
v_call: TRBV5-1; j_call: TRBJ2-1; d_call: TRBD1; clone_size: -; cdr3_aa: CASSLDRGLVNEQFF; cdr3_nt: TGCGCCAGCAGCCTGGACAGGGGATTAGTCAATGAGCAGTTCTTC
v_call: TRBV7-9; j_call: TRBJ1-1; d_call: TRBD1; clone_size: few; cdr3_aa: CASSPGPQGPTEAFF; cdr3_nt: TGTGCCAGCAGCCCAGGTCCACAGGGGCCCACTGAAGCTTTCTTT
v_call: TRBV20-1; j_call: TRBJ2-7; d_call: TRBD2; clone_size: few; cdr3_aa: CSAELAGLRRGEQYF; cdr3_nt: TGCAGTGCCGAACTAGCGGGGTTGCGGCGGGGCGAGCAGTACTTC
v_call: TRBV6-5; j_call: TRBJ2-2; d_call: TRBD2; clone_size: many; cdr3_aa: CASSYSLAGGTGELFF; cdr3_nt: TGTGCCAGCAGTTACTCGTTGGCGGGGGGCACCGGGGAGCTGTTTTTT